Following are 27 T cell receptor beta chains from one sample sequenced in a study of T cells in Graves' hyperthyroidism and ophthalmopathy. RNA transcripts gave rise to amplified TCR beta CDR3 regions. First-round RT-PCR with HTBI primers amplified the TCR CDR3 region. TCRdb itself ran the multiplex PCR reads through MiXCR, one entry per CDR3 protein. The sample lists some 250,000 distinct CDR3 sequences; 13% to 15% were seen once. The sample consisted of blood. The receptors here all came from a woman in her thirties or forties with Graves' hyperthyroidism that later progressed to Graves' ophthalmopathy.

This clonotype has more than one count but fewer than ten. A read error may explain this, as a much larger clone is one base away. V and J are TRBV28 and TRBJ2-7, with D uncertain. The V end lost 7 bases, the J end lost 7 bases, and 20 bases lay between the germline ends. There are 14 residues in the CDR3. Germline assignment: CDR1 MDHEN and CDR2 SYDVKM. CDR3 sequence: CASTVTESLEEQYF. The CDR3 nucleotides are TGTGCCAGCACCGTTACGGAGTCCCTCGAAGAGCAGTACTTC.

Ten or more counts support this clonotype. This chain links TRBV6-1 with TRBJ1-4; D not certain. V was pared by 0 bases and J by 6 bases, with 17 bases between. In germline, CDR1 is MNHNS, CDR2 SASEGT. This CDR3 is built from 17 residues. CDR3 protein: CASSEALTVGKDEKLFF. DNA for the CDR3: TGTGCCAGCAGTGAAGCGCTAACCGTCGGAAAGGATGAAAAACTGTTTTTT.

This clonotype was observed at least ten times. This chain connects TRBV20-1 to TRBJ2-7, with D perhaps given as TRBD1 or TRBD2 (5 bases each). Germline V gives CDR1 DFQATT, CDR2 SNEGSKA (reference sequence). CDR3 length: 13 amino acids. The germline V and J ends were trimmed by 3 bases and 3 bases, with 12 bases remaining between them. DNA for the CDR3: TGCAGTGCTAGCGTTGGGACCAGCTACGAGCAGTACTTC. Translated: CSASVGTSYEQYF.

This clonotype occurred a few times. The rearrangement joins TRBV9 to TRBJ2-3; D uncertain. The germline V and J ends were trimmed by 0 bases and 2 bases, with 4 bases remaining between them. Germline V lookup: CDR1 SGDLS, CDR2 YYNGEE. The CDR3 has 13 residues. This CDR3 reads CASSVGNTDTQYF. DNA of the CDR3: TGTGCCAGCAGCGTAGGAAACACAGATACGCAGTATTTT.

With respect to this clonotype: This may arise from a read error, as a much more abundant clone is one base away. The chain is built from TRBV2 and TRBJ2-7; maybe TRBD1 (5 bases). This CDR3 is 14 amino acids long. The V gene's germline CDR1 is SNHLY and CDR2 FYNNEI. Between the trimmed V and J ends, which lost 2 bases and 0 bases, there was a span of 8 bases. CDR3 coding DNA: TGTGCCAGCAGTGAAATCAGGGACTCCTACGAGCAGTACTTC. Translating gives CASSEIRDSYEQYF.

This clonotype was detected many times. This chain joins TRBV12-3 or TRBV12-4 and TRBJ2-1; D not resolved. V lost 6 bases to trimming and J lost 2 bases, with 14 bases between them. The CDR3 totals 15 residues. The CDR3 nucleotides are TGTGCCAGCAGCCCCTCCAATAGACCCTACAATGAGCAGTTCTTC. Translated, it gives CASSPSNRPYNEQFF.

This clonotype appeared many times. The CDR3 region has the DNA TGTGCCAGCAGTTACTTGTCAGGGGCGGACGAGCAGTACTTC. The encoded protein is CASSYLSGADEQYF. The gene calls are TRBV6-6 and TRBJ2-7; TRBD1 is a possible D gene (6 bases). From germline, CDR1 is MNHNY and CDR2 SVGAGI (reference sequence). Trimming removed 1 base from V and 5 bases from J, with 12 bases in between. This CDR3 is built from 14 residues.

This chain connects TRBV7-6 to TRBJ2-5; a possible D gene is TRBD1 (5 bases). The germline gives CDR1 SGHVS, CDR2 FNYEAQ. The V end was cut by 1 base, the J end by 3 bases, with 15 bases between. The CDR3 runs 16 residues. The CDR3 is CASSLGARRQKETQYF. The CDR3 nucleotides are TGTGCCAGCAGCTTAGGGGCCAGGCGACAGAAAGAGACCCAGTACTTC.

This clonotype was counted ten times or more. This chain joins TRBV10-2 and TRBJ2-1; D is possibly TRBD2 (5 bases). V was pared by 2 bases and J by 0 bases, with 14 bases between. From germline, CDR1 is WSHSY and CDR2 SAAADI. The CDR3 loop spans 17 amino acids. The CDR3 DNA reads as TGCGCCAGCAGTGAGGGCCGAGGGCTGTTCTCCTACAATGAGCAGTTCTTC. Amino acids: CASSEGRGLFSYNEQFF.

This clonotype was recorded many times. The J gene is TRBJ1-1, the V gene TRBV19, with a possible D match to TRBD1 (5 bases). This CDR3 is built from 12 residues. Germline lookup yields CDR1 LNHDA and CDR2 SQIVND (reference sequence). Trimming stripped 7 bases from V and 5 bases from J, with 11 bases between. The CDR3 is CASKQGSTEAFF. The DNA of the CDR3 is TGTGCCAGTAAGCAGGGAAGTACTGAAGCTTTCTTT.

This clonotype was detected ten times or more. The CDR3 sequence: CASSSRRGPSETQYF. DNA for the CDR3: TGTGCCAGCAGCTCTAGACGGGGACCGTCGGAGACCCAGTACTTC. The J gene is TRBJ2-5, the V gene TRBV7-9; either TRBD1 or TRBD2 may supply D (5 bases each). The CDR3 has 15 residues. The V gene's germline CDR1 is SEHNR and CDR2 FQNEAQ (reference sequence). Trimming cost V 4 bases and J 5 bases, with 17 bases left between them.

This chain connects TRBV12-3 or TRBV12-4 to TRBJ1-1, with 9 bases fitting TRBD1. The CDR3 runs to 15 residues. With V trimmed by 6 bases and J by 4 bases, 9 bases remained unmatched. The CDR3 DNA reads TGTGCCAGCAGCCTGCGACAGGGGGGAGGCACTGAAGCTTTCTTT. Translated, it gives CASSLRQGGGTEAFF.

The chain has TRBV10-2 and TRBJ1-5; TRBD1 matches at 7 bases. Looked up from germline, CDR1 is WSHSY and CDR2 is SAAADI. The CDR3 length is 13 residues. Trimming at V came to 7 bases and at J to 6 bases, leaving 6 bases not matched to a gene. The CDR3 DNA reads TGCGCCAGCACCTTGACAGGGTCTCAGCCCCAGCATTTT. It translates to CASTLTGSQPQHF.

This clonotype was observed at least ten times. The chain is built from TRBV2 and TRBJ2-3, with D unresolved. Germline CDR1 is SNHLY and CDR2 is FYNNEI. The CDR3 runs 11 residues. Trimming shortened V by 6 bases and J by 3 bases, and 4 bases separated the two germline ends. The CDR3, as DNA: TGTGCCAGCAGGGGGACAGATACGCAGTATTTT. Amino acid sequence: CASRGTDTQYF. Complete variable domain (other parts from reference TRBV2 and TRBJ2-3): EPEVTQTPSHQVTQMGQEVILRCVPISNHLYFYWYRQILGQKVEFLVSFYNNEISEKSEIFDDQFSVERPDGSNFTLKIRSTKLEDSAMYFCASRGTDTQYFGPGTRLTVL.

The chain uses TRBV28 and TRBJ1-2; TRBD1 might be the D (6 bases). The CDR3 is made up of 14 amino acids. V was trimmed by 3 bases and J by 4 bases, leaving 12 bases between them. Per germline, CDR1 MDHEN and CDR2 SYDVKM. The CDR3 DNA is TGTGCCAGCAGTTTTCAGGGGTCCGTCTATGGCTACACCTTC. This encodes CASSFQGSVYGYTF.

The table lists this clonotype with many counts. The chain employs TRBV9 and TRBJ2-1; 10 bases are shared with TRBD2. J lost 2 bases, V lost 2 bases, and 19 bases had no gene match. Looked up from germline, CDR1 is SGDLS and CDR2 is YYNGEE. The CDR3 is made up of 21 amino acids. CDR3 nucleotide sequence: TGTGCCAGCAGCGTGGGACTAGCGACCTTGGACTCGGCGACGGCCTACAATGAGCAGTTCTTC. Protein: CASSVGLATLDSATAYNEQFF.

Points on this clonotype: This clone may be a read error of a much larger clone one base away. V gene TRBV12-3 or TRBV12-4 combines with J gene TRBJ2-1; D not resolved. Trimming left V 4 bases short and J 0 bases short, with 10 bases between. The CDR3 length is 15 residues. CDR3 in amino acids: CASSSKGSSYNEQFF. DNA for the CDR3: TGTGCCAGCAGTTCCAAGGGATCCTCCTACAATGAGCAGTTCTTC.

A word on this clonotype: A much larger clone lies one base from this, so it may be a read error. The rearrangement links TRBV11-2 to TRBJ2-7; no definite D call. The CDR3 runs to 16 residues. The germline V gene has CDR1 SGHAT and CDR2 FQNNGV. The CDR3 region is CASSSIKSRQYYGQYF. CDR3 coding DNA: TGTGCCAGCAGCTCGATCAAGTCCCGACAATACTACGGGCAGTACTTC.

This clonotype was found a few times. Possible read error: a much larger clone is one base away. This sequence joins TRBV12-3 or TRBV12-4 and TRBJ1-5; D call uncertain. V lost 4 bases and J 2 bases, leaving 12 bases between the germline ends. This CDR3 spans 15 amino acids. The CDR3 DNA reads TGTGCCAGCAGTTCTCTCCTCAGTGGCAATCAGCCCCAGCATTTT. Translated, it gives CASSSLLSGNQPQHF.

This clonotype was recorded many times. The rearrangement links TRBV5-8 to TRBJ2-3; D ambiguous. Germline V gene data show CDR1 as SGHTS and CDR2 as YDEGEE. The ends were cut back, 4 bases at V and 2 bases at J, with 14 bases in the middle. This CDR3 spans 15 amino acids. As DNA, the CDR3 is TGTGCCAGCAGCCCGGCGAACAGCTACACAGATACGCAGTATTTT. It is translated as CASSPANSYTDTQYF.

On this clonotype itself: A single base separates this from a much larger clone, so it may be a read error. This sequence joins TRBV28 and TRBJ1-1; no clear D gene. The germline gives CDR1 MDHEN, CDR2 SYDVKM. This CDR3 is built from 14 residues. The CDR3 loop reads CAGSIKRRDTEAFF. The DNA of the CDR3 is TGTGCCGGCAGTATAAAAAGGAGGGACACTGAAGCTTTCTTT.

The gene calls are TRBV28 and TRBJ1-1; D ambiguous. Germline values: CDR1 MDHEN, CDR2 SYDVKM. V was shortened by 2 bases and J by 3 bases, with 10 bases between the two germline ends. This CDR3 has 14 amino acids. The CDR3: CASSLPAGHTEAFF. The CDR3 bases are TGTGCCAGCAGTTTACCGGCGGGCCACACTGAAGCTTTCTTT. The full variable domain, in which reference TRBV28 and TRBJ1-1 provide the parts outside the CDR3, is DVKVTQSSRYLVKRTGEKVFLECVQDMDHENMFWYRQDPGLGLRLIYFSYDVKMKEKGDIPEGYSVSREKKERFSLILESASTNQTSMYLCASSLPAGHTEAFFGQGTRLTVV.

This clonotype was observed many times. This rearrangement joins TRBV28 to TRBJ2-7; D not resolved. V lost 5 bases and J 5 bases, leaving 10 bases between the germline ends. The CDR3 covers 12 residues. From germline, CDR1 is MDHEN and CDR2 SYDVKM. This chain's CDR3 is CASSINNHEQYF. CDR3 coding DNA: TGTGCCAGCAGTATCAACAACCACGAGCAGTACTTC.

This clonotype was detected only a few times. Given a much more abundant clone one base away, this may be a read error. The gene calls are TRBV28 and TRBJ2-7; 7 bases line up with TRBD2. Unmatched junction bases numbered 2, after V lost 8 bases and J lost 4 bases. Germline lookup yields CDR1 MDHEN and CDR2 SYDVKM. CDR3 length: 11 residues. This chain's CDR3 is CASGGEYEQYF. In DNA form, the CDR3 reads TGTGCCAGCGGGGGGGAATACGAGCAGTACTTC.

Ten or more counts support this clonotype. This sequence joins TRBV3-1 and TRBJ2-3; tentatively, D is TRBD2 (6 bases). Germline V gives CDR1 LGHDT, CDR2 YNNKEL (reference sequence). The CDR3 totals 16 residues. V lost 4 bases, J lost 2 bases, and 16 bases lay in between. The CDR3 nucleotides are TGTGCCAGCAGCCCTAACCCGGGACTGCTCACAGATACGCAGTATTTT. Translated: CASSPNPGLLTDTQYF.

The V call is TRBV20-1, the J call TRBJ2-7; D is unresolved. Trimming took 0 bases from V and 0 from J, leaving 12 bases between them. The CDR3 sequence is 15 residues long. CDR1 is DFQATT, CDR2 SNEGSKA, per germline (reference sequence). CDR3 nucleotide sequence: TGCAGTGCTAGAGATACAATAGCTAACTCCTACGAGCAGTACTTC. It codes for CSARDTIANSYEQYF.

The chain employs TRBV19 and TRBJ2-2; possible D gene TRBD2, 5 bases. CDR3 size: 12 residues. Germline V CDR1 and CDR2: LNHDA, SQIVND (reference sequence). V was clipped by 7 bases and J by 3 bases, with 6 bases between them. The CDR3 reads CASKGDTGELFF. The CDR3 nucleotides are TGTGCCAGTAAGGGAGACACCGGGGAGCTGTTTTTT.